The 8 T cell receptor beta chains reported below all come from one sample, sequenced in a study of T cell responses to AZD1222 COVID-19 vaccine. This table comes from immunoSEQ multiplex PCR, and its TCRdb copy is limited to in-frame clones, with some not included. Found here are about 86,000 clones, almost 80% of them singletons; the top ten hold around 21%. Material: peripheral blood, obtained on day 0 of AZD1222 vaccination. Every receptor here comes from an adult in good health.

This clone was picked up a small number of times. The same CDR3 also results from other DNA sequences found in this sample. The rearrangement links TRBV18 to TRBJ2-3, with D uncertain. The V end was cut by 3 bases, the J end by 0 bases, with 4 bases between. The CDR3 sequence is 13 residues long. CDR1 and CDR2 (germline): KGHSH, LQKENI. CDR3 in amino acids: CASSPPSTDTQYF. CDR3 sequence (DNA): TGTGCCAGCTCACCGCCTAGCACAGATACGCAGTATTTT. Combining the CDR3 with reference TRBV18 and TRBJ2-3 gives the whole variable domain NAGVMQNPRHLVRRRGQEARLRCSPMKGHSHVYWYRQLPEEGLKFMVYLQKENIIDESGMPKERFSAEFPKEGPSILRIQQVVRGDSAAYFCASSPPSTDTQYFGPGTRLTVL.

Here the CDR3 DNA reads TGTGCCAGTAGTGAGGTCCTGTACGGCACTGAAGCTTTCTTT. Its protein product is CASSEVLYGTEAFF. This chain connects TRBV19 to TRBJ1-1, with no clear D. V gave up 5 bases and J gave up 4 bases, with 14 bases separating them. The CDR3 spans 14 residues. The germline gives CDR1 LNHDA, CDR2 SQIVND (reference sequence). Filled out from reference TRBV19 and TRBJ1-1, the complete variable domain reads DGGITQSPKYLFRKEGQNVTLSCEQNLNHDAMYWYRQDPGQGLRLIYYSQIVNDFQKGDIAEGYSVSREKKESFPLTVTSAQKNPTAFYLCASSEVLYGTEAFFGQGTRLTVV.

This CDR3 is CASSSYSGRGSEQYF. Written as DNA, the CDR3 is TGTGCCAGCAGCTCATATAGCGGGAGGGGATCCGAGCAGTACTTC. J is TRBJ2-7 and V is TRBV7-2, with 11 positions matching TRBD2. After removal of 4 bases from V and 6 bases from J, the junction contained 8 bases not matched to a gene. This CDR3 region has 15 residues. From germline, CDR1 is SGHTA and CDR2 FQGNSA.

The V gene is TRBV28, the J gene TRBJ1-2; 9 bases map to TRBD1. The CDR3 consists of 14 residues. V shed 4 bases, J shed 7 bases, and the junction held 7 bases outside the gene matches. Germline V CDR1 and CDR2: MDHEN, SYDVKM. For the CDR3, the DNA is TGTGCCAGCAGTTCGGGACAGGGCGTCGGTGGCTACACCTTC. Its protein is CASSSGQGVGGYTF.

The genes are TRBV18 and TRBJ2-1; 11 nucleotides match TRBD2. This CDR3 has 17 residues. V lost 0 bases, J lost 4 bases, and 5 bases stayed unmatched. Germline lookup yields CDR1 KGHSH and CDR2 LQKENI. CDR3 bases: TGTGCCAGCTCACCACCTTCGACTAGCGGGATTTACAATGAGCAGTTCTTC. Amino acids: CASSPPSTSGIYNEQFF.

In the case of this clone: At one end, the junction sequence differs from germline, possibly due to a read error. The V call is TRBV6-5, the J call TRBJ1-1; possibly TRBD1 for D (5 bases). CDR3 length: 16 amino acids. Germline V gives CDR1 MNHEY, CDR2 SVGAGI. The CDR3 sequence is CVSSYSVGGGGTEAFF. The CDR3 DNA follows: TGTGTCAGCAGTTACTCGGTGGGCGGGGGAGGCACTGAAGCTTTCTTT.

J is TRBJ2-1 and V is TRBV7-9, with 14 bases lining up with TRBD2. V gave up 3 bases and J gave up 4 bases; unmatched junction bases: 2. CDR3 length equals 16 residues. CDR1 is SEHNR and CDR2 is FQNEAQ in the germline V gene (reference sequence). The CDR3 sequence: CASSLGTSGSYNEQFF. Here the CDR3 DNA reads TGTGCCAGCAGCTTGGGGACTAGCGGGAGTTACAATGAGCAGTTCTTC.

This clone occurred a few times. The V call is TRBV10-3, the J call TRBJ2-3; 8 positions match TRBD2. Germline assignment: CDR1 ENHRY and CDR2 SYGVKD. The CDR3 totals 15 residues. V shed 3 bases, J shed 6 bases, and the junction held 8 bases outside the gene matches. CDR3 sequence (DNA): TGTGCCATCAGTGACGGCCCGGGAGGGCCGGATACGCAGTATTTT. Translated, it gives CAISDGPGGPDTQYF.